This section outlines one T cell receptor (beta chain) sequence together with its context. Antigen unknown. The data are from a study of monozygotic twins with inflammatory bowel disease. The CDR3 is made up of 12 amino acids. Germline V gene data show CDR1 as MNHEY and CDR2 as SMNVEV (reference sequence). TCRdb reprocessed the 5' RACE reads and keeps a single row for each CDR3 protein, giving no DNA. The ten top clones account for less than 2.5%, within a sample of a few hundred thousand distinct CDR3 sequences. General study results and limits: Inverse Simpson values showed less TCRbeta diversity in IBD patients than in their healthy co-twins.

This chain uses TRBV27 with TRBJ2-1. Material: blood. The receptor's source is a human donor with ulcerative colitis or Crohn's disease, or a healthy co-twin of an affected twin (not recorded which). CDR3 in amino acids: CASSWSGNEQFF.